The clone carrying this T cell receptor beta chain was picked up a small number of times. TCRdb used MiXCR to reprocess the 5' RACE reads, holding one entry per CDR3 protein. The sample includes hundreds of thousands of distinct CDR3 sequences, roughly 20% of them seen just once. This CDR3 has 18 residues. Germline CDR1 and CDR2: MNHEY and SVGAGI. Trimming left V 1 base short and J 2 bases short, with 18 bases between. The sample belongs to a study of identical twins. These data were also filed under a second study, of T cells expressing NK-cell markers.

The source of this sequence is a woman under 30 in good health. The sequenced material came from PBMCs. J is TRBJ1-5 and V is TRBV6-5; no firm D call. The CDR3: CASSYLTGPSDGNQPQHF. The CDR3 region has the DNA TGTGCCAGCAGTTACTTAACCGGGCCCTCGGACGGCAATCAGCCCCAGCATTTT.